The 3 T cell receptor beta chains presented below share a single source sample, sequenced in a study of shared clonotypes between healthy human individuals. Sequenced by immunoSEQ multiplex PCR; TCRdb stores in-frame clones only, minus some. This table holds 470,000 or so clones, 81% found once. Sequencing was carried out using PBMCs. These receptors were obtained from a woman in her forties in good health. Some clones in this sample may be carry-over from other donors' samples.

Comments on this clone: A far larger clone is one nucleotide away, so this likely arose from a read error. The genes are TRBV28 and TRBJ1-5; 7 bases are a match to TRBD1. CDR3 length: 14 residues. Per the germline V gene, CDR1 is MDHEN and CDR2 is SYDVKM. The V segment lost 5 bases and the J segment 6 bases; nucleotides outside the gene matches: 7. CDR3: CASSLTAGGQPQHF. CDR3 bases: TGTGCCAGCAGTCTGACAGCAGGGGGTCAGCCCCAGCATTTT.

This clone was seen repeatedly, ten times or more. The V call is TRBV5-4, the J call TRBJ1-2; the D gene is possibly TRBD1 (5 bases). V lost 4 bases to trimming and J lost 4 bases, with 20 bases between them. Germline V gene lookup returns CDR1 SGHNT and CDR2 YYREEE (reference sequence). The CDR3 loop spans 16 amino acids. This CDR3 is CASSTAGTVDLYGYTF. CDR3 DNA sequence: TGTGCCAGCAGCACCGCCGGGACCGTGGACCTCTATGGCTACACCTTC.

The V and J genes are TRBV11-2 and TRBJ2-2, with 12 bases that match TRBD1. Losses at the gene ends were 6 bases for V and 5 bases for J; bases not matched to a gene: 7. Germline-derived CDR1 and CDR2 are SGHAT and FQNNGV. CDR3 length equals 16 residues. This chain's CDR3 is CASRSWGQGATGELFF. In DNA, the CDR3 is TGTGCCAGCAGGAGCTGGGGACAGGGGGCTACCGGGGAGCTGTTTTTT.